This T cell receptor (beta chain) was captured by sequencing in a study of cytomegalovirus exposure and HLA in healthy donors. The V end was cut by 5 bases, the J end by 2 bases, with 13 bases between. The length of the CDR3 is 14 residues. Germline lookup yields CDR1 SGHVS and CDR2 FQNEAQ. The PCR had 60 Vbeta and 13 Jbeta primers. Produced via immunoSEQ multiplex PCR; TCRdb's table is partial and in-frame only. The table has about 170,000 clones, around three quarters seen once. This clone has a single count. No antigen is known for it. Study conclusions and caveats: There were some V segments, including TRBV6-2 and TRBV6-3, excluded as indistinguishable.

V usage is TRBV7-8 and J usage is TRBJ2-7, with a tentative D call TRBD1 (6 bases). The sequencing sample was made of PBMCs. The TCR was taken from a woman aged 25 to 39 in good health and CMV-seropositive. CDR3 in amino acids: CASSLTDRAYEQYF. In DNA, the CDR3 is TGTGCCAGCAGCCTGACGGACAGAGCCTACGAGCAGTACTTC. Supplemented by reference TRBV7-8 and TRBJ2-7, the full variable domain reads GAGVSQSPRYKVAKRGQDVALRCDPISGHVSLFWYQQALGQGPEFLTYFQNEAQLDKSGLPSDRFFAERPEGSVSTLKIQRTQQEDSAVYLCASSLTDRAYEQYFGPGTRLTVT.